A single sample is the source of the 28 T cell receptor beta chains below, sequenced in a study of beta chain features in type 1 diabetes. Expressed TCRB transcripts got sequenced, as all isolated RNA was reverse transcribed. Produced via immunoSEQ multiplex PCR; TCRdb's table is partial and in-frame only. The repertoire consists of under 800,000 clones, with around 15% occurring once and the leading ten covering about 0.086%. Sequencing was performed on naive CD4+ T cells from blood. The receptors stem from a young man in good health.

This clone was seen just once. J is TRBJ1-5 and V is TRBV7-6; maybe TRBD1 (5 bases). CDR3 size: 16 residues. Between the trimmed V and J ends, which lost 0 bases and 2 bases, there was a span of 11 bases. The germline gives CDR1 SGHVS, CDR2 FNYEAQ. The chain's CDR3 is CASSLASGRRNQPQHF. The CDR3 DNA sequence: TGTGCCAGCAGCTTAGCGTCAGGGAGGCGCAATCAGCCCCAGCATTTT.

This chain joins TRBV27 and TRBJ1-5; D is possibly TRBD1 (5 bases). Germline V gene lookup returns CDR1 MNHEY and CDR2 SMNVEV (reference sequence). V dropped 1 base and J dropped 6 bases, with 25 bases sitting between them. The CDR3 is made up of 19 amino acids. CDR3 sequence reads: CASSLFVGEGVGATQPQHF. CDR3 sequence (DNA): TGTGCCAGCAGTTTATTTGTGGGGGAGGGTGTAGGGGCGACTCAGCCCCAGCATTTT.

V usage is TRBV11-3 and J usage is TRBJ2-3; D is uncertain. Germline V gives CDR1 SGHNT, CDR2 YENEEA. V lost 0 bases and J lost 4, with 5 bases in between. This CDR3 is built from 13 residues. CDR3 sequence reads: CASSLERSDTQYF. CDR3 nucleotide sequence: TGTGCCAGCAGCTTAGAGCGGTCAGATACGCAGTATTTT.

This clone was counted between two and nine times. V is TRBV4-1 and J is TRBJ2-4; a possible D gene is TRBD1 (6 bases). This CDR3 region has 15 residues. Germline CDR1 and CDR2: MGHRA and YSYEKL. Trimming took off 4 bases at V and 2 bases at J, with 12 bases between the two ends. The CDR3 DNA reads as TGCGCCAGCAGCCGACCTACAGGGTCCAAAAACATTCAGTACTTC. The encoded protein is CASSRPTGSKNIQYF.

This clone was recorded a few times. The CDR3 is CASSDQGARTEAFF. In nucleotides, the CDR3 is TGCGCCAGCAGTGATCAGGGGGCAAGGACTGAAGCTTTCTTT. The rearrangement uses TRBV5-1 and TRBJ1-1; 8 bases agree with TRBD1. The V segment lost 5 bases and the J segment 5 bases; nucleotides outside the gene matches: 8. This CDR3 contains 14 residues. Germline V gene sequence: CDR1 SGHRS, CDR2 YFSETQ.

This clone came up a few times. The rearrangement uses TRBV4-1 and TRBJ2-4, with unresolved D. With 4 bases removed from V and 0 bases from J, the gap between germline ends came to 10 bases. This CDR3 region has 15 residues. Germline CDR1 and CDR2: MGHRA and YSYEKL. The CDR3 is CASSPRILAKNIQYF. In nucleotides, the CDR3 is TGCGCCAGCAGCCCCAGGATTTTAGCCAAAAACATTCAGTACTTC.

The chain joins TRBV25-1 to TRBJ1-2; 7 bases line up with TRBD1. CDR1 is MGHDK, CDR2 SYGVNS, per germline. The V and J ends lost 1 base and 6 bases, in that order; junction bases with no gene match: 11. The CDR3 runs to 16 residues. Here the CDR3 DNA reads TGTGCCAGCAGTGAATTGGGACAGTCAGGGACTCATGGCTACACCTTC. Protein sequence: CASSELGQSGTHGYTF.

This clone occurred a few times. This sequence joins TRBV30 and TRBJ2-7, with TRBD1 as a possible D gene (6 bases). Trimming cost V 7 bases and J 2 bases, with 15 bases left between them. This CDR3 spans 13 amino acids. Germline-derived CDR1 and CDR2 are GTSNPN and SVGIG (reference sequence). As DNA, the CDR3 is TGTGCCTTGCCCCCGGGACAAACCTACGAGCAGTACTTC. Its protein is CALPPGQTYEQYF.

This clone was observed a few times. The chain uses TRBV10-3 and TRBJ2-6, with a tentative D call TRBD1 (6 bases). Trimming took off 8 bases at V and 0 bases at J, with 20 bases between the two ends. The CDR3 runs to 18 residues. From germline, CDR1 is ENHRY and CDR2 SYGVKD. CDR3 DNA: TGTGCCATCTTGAGGGAAGGGACACCCAACTCTGGGGCCAACGTCCTGACTTTC. Amino acids: CAILREGTPNSGANVLTF.

In this sample, this clone turned up a few times. The genes are TRBV10-3 and TRBJ1-5; 7 bases align to TRBD1. This CDR3 region has 15 residues. The germline CDR1 and CDR2 sequences are ENHRY and SYGVKD. J gave up 4 bases and V 3 bases, and 6 bases lay outside the gene matches. The CDR3 region is CAISESGDRNQPQHF. CDR3 nucleotide sequence: TGTGCCATCAGTGAATCAGGGGACAGAAATCAGCCCCAGCATTTT.

The V call is TRBV7-8, the J call TRBJ1-5; possible D gene TRBD1, 5 bases. Germline CDR1 reads SGHVS; CDR2 reads FQNEAQ. With 6 bases removed from V and 9 bases from J, the gap between germline ends came to 21 bases. The CDR3 loop spans 15 amino acids. CDR3: CASRPRARGITPQHF. CDR3 coding DNA: TGTGCCAGCAGACCCCGAGCGAGGGGCATCACGCCCCAGCATTTT.

The genes are TRBV28 and TRBJ1-5; the match to TRBD1 covers 7 bases. J was trimmed by 0 bases and V by 5 bases; bases with no gene match: 10. Per germline, CDR1 MDHEN and CDR2 SYDVKM. The CDR3 spans 17 residues. The CDR3 spells CASSPTGKHYSNQPQHF. CDR3 sequence (DNA): TGTGCCAGCAGTCCGACAGGGAAGCACTATAGCAATCAGCCCCAGCATTTT.

As concerns this clone: Other DNA sequences from this sample encode an identical CDR3 as well. The chain combines TRBV7-3 with TRBJ2-7; 13 positions match TRBD2. This CDR3 has 14 amino acids. V shed 6 bases and J 4 bases; nucleotides not matched to a gene: 3. Germline V gene data show CDR1 as SGHTA and CDR2 as FQGTGA. CDR3 DNA sequence: TGTGCCAGCAGTCGGACTAGCGGGAGTTACGAGCAGTACTTC. It translates to CASSRTSGSYEQYF. The variable domain in full, completed from reference TRBV7-3 and TRBJ2-7, reads GAGVSQTPSNKVTEKGKYVELRCDPISGHTALYWYRQSLGQGPEFLIYFQGTGAADDSGLPNDRFFAVRPEGSVSTLKIQRTERGDSAVYLCASSRTSGSYEQYFGPGTRLTVT.

The V gene is TRBV2, the J gene TRBJ2-3; no clear D. With 3 bases removed from V and 6 bases from J, the gap between germline ends came to 16 bases. Germline values: CDR1 SNHLY, CDR2 FYNNEI. This CDR3 has 15 amino acids. Written as DNA, the CDR3 is TGTGCCAGCAGTGAGTTGATTATAGGGATGGATACGCAGTATTTT. Translated: CASSELIIGMDTQYF. The whole variable domain, filled in from reference TRBV2 and TRBJ2-3, reads EPEVTQTPSHQVTQMGQEVILRCVPISNHLYFYWYRQILGQKVEFLVSFYNNEISEKSEIFDDQFSVERPDGSNFTLKIRSTKLEDSAMYFCASSELIIGMDTQYFGPGTRLTVL.

The gene calls are TRBV10-3 and TRBJ1-5; D gene ambiguous. CDR3 length equals 14 residues. Trimming removed 4 bases at V and 0 bases at J, with 7 bases between. CDR1 and CDR2 (germline): ENHRY, SYGVKD. The CDR3 loop reads CAISVDYSNQPQHF. The CDR3 DNA reads TGTGCCATCAGTGTGGATTATAGCAATCAGCCCCAGCATTTT.

The table lists this clone with a few counts. The V call is TRBV9, the J call TRBJ2-1; D unclear. V was pared by 2 bases and J by 4 bases, with 7 bases between. The germline V gene encodes CDR1 SGDLS and CDR2 YYNGEE. The CDR3 runs to 13 residues. CDR3 bases: TGTGCCAGCAGCGTGATGGATTACAATGAGCAGTTCTTC. It translates to CASSVMDYNEQFF.

This clone was seen a handful of times. The gene calls are TRBV20-1 and TRBJ1-5; perhaps TRBD1 as D (6 bases). This CDR3 has 11 residues. The germline V gene encodes CDR1 DFQATT and CDR2 SNEGSKA (reference sequence). The CDR3 bases are TGCAGGACAGGAAGCAATCAGCCCCAGCATTTT. Amino acid sequence: CRTGSNQPQHF.

This clone was observed once. J is TRBJ1-2 and V is TRBV9; D remains unclear. The CDR3 consists of 14 residues. Germline CDR1 SGDLS, CDR2 YYNGEE. Deletions cut 4 bases from V and 6 bases from J, with 16 bases between. The CDR3 nucleotides read TGTGCCAGCAGCCCTCGGACTTCTTCCGATGGCTACACCTTC. It specifies CASSPRTSSDGYTF.

This chain joins TRBV18 and TRBJ2-5; maybe TRBD2 (6 bases). CDR3 length: 12 amino acids. The germline gives CDR1 KGHSH, CDR2 LQKENI. V dropped 8 bases and J dropped 4 bases, with 11 bases sitting between them. The CDR3 spells CASTGLGETQYF. CDR3 nucleotide sequence: TGTGCCAGCACGGGACTTGGAGAGACCCAGTACTTC.

The table lists this clone with a few counts. Other DNA sequences from this sample encode an identical CDR3 as well. CDR3 protein: CASSVGSLNTEAFF. CDR3 DNA: TGTGCCAGCAGCGTCGGGAGCCTGAACACTGAAGCTTTCTTT. The chain has TRBV9 and TRBJ1-1; D is unclear. Trimming removed 2 bases from V and 0 bases from J, with 8 bases in between. The CDR3 is 14 amino acids. CDR1 and CDR2 (germline): SGDLS, YYNGEE.

The J gene is TRBJ2-1, the V gene TRBV6-5; TRBD2 agrees at 7 bases. Trimming took 0 bases from V and 1 from J; bases not matched to a gene: 3. CDR1 is MNHEY and CDR2 is SVGAGI in the germline V gene. This CDR3 is built from 16 residues. CDR3 sequence reads: CASSYSWGGSYNEQFF. The DNA of the CDR3 is TGTGCCAGCAGTTACTCTTGGGGGGGGTCCTACAATGAGCAGTTCTTC.

This clone was picked up a small number of times. V is TRBV27 and J is TRBJ1-4, with TRBD1 matching over 8 bases. CDR3 size: 15 residues. With V trimmed by 4 bases and J by 6 bases, 7 bases remained unmatched. In germline, CDR1 is MNHEY, CDR2 SMNVEV (reference sequence). Here the CDR3 reads CASSSTSTGDEKLFF. The CDR3 region has the DNA TGTGCCAGCAGTTCAACCTCGACAGGGGATGAAAAACTGTTTTTT.

This chain uses TRBV18 with TRBJ1-5; D is possibly TRBD1 (6 bases). The CDR3 runs 14 residues. The V end was cut by 4 bases, the J end by 4 bases, with 11 bases between. Germline CDR1 is KGHSH and CDR2 is LQKENI. Here the CDR3 reads CASSRGQINQPQHF. For the CDR3, the DNA is TGTGCCAGCTCACGAGGACAGATAAATCAGCCCCAGCATTTT.

DNA for the CDR3: TGCGCCAGCAGCCACCATAGCTCTGGGGCCAACGTCCTGACTTTC. As protein: CASSHHSSGANVLTF. This chain joins TRBV4-3 and TRBJ2-6; no reliable D call. This CDR3 has 15 amino acids. Germline values: CDR1 LGHNA, CDR2 YSLEER. Trimming removed 3 bases at V and 0 bases at J, with 6 bases between.

The table lists this clone with a few counts. This chain uses TRBV28 with TRBJ2-4; D unresolved. Germline values: CDR1 MDHEN, CDR2 SYDVKM. Trimming left V 2 bases short and J 8 bases short, with 19 bases between. The CDR3 loop spans 16 amino acids. This CDR3 reads CASSLTSTGSRDIQYF. CDR3 coding DNA: TGTGCCAGCAGTTTAACCAGCACCGGGTCTAGGGACATTCAGTACTTC.

The V call is TRBV27, the J call TRBJ2-2; 9 nucleotides line up with TRBD2. The CDR3 runs 16 residues. Germline CDR1 is MNHEY and CDR2 is SMNVEV (reference sequence). V dropped 5 bases and J dropped 7; count of bases not matched to a gene: 11. This chain's CDR3 is CASSLRLAGSIGELFF. DNA of the CDR3: TGTGCCAGCAGTCTAAGGCTAGCGGGAAGTATCGGGGAGCTGTTTTTT.

This clone was recorded a few times. The V and J genes are TRBV6-1 and TRBJ2-3; D may be TRBD2 (6 bases). The germline V and J ends were trimmed by 11 bases and 2 bases, with 17 bases remaining between them. Germline V gives CDR1 MNHNS, CDR2 SASEGT. The length of the CDR3 is 14 residues. CDR3: CAGRLEADTDTQYF. The CDR3 DNA follows: TGTGCCGGAAGACTAGAGGCTGACACAGATACGCAGTATTTT.

The chain is built from TRBV9 and TRBJ2-3; perhaps TRBD2 as D (6 bases). This CDR3 spans 16 amino acids. CDR1 is SGDLS and CDR2 is YYNGEE in the germline V gene. V was trimmed by 0 bases and J by 0 bases, leaving 11 bases between them. In DNA form, the CDR3 reads TGTGCCAGCAGCGTAGGGGCTAGCGACAGCACAGATACGCAGTATTTT. Its translation: CASSVGASDSTDTQYF.